What follows describes a single TCR beta chain. Its antigen is not identified. The sample originates from a study of cytomegalovirus exposure and HLA in healthy donors. Study observations and caveats: The HLA-A and HLA-B alleles of most subjects were reportedly predicted accurately from TCR beta sequences.

Primers included in the PCR were 60 Vbeta and 13 Jbeta primers. TCRdb's table, derived via immunoSEQ multiplex PCR, lists solely in-frame clones and lacks some. The sample yields some 81,000 clones, over 60% seen once. Germline loops: CDR1 SNHLY, CDR2 FYNNEI. The V end was cut by 6 bases, the J end by 0 bases, with 10 bases between. The CDR3 runs 14 residues. The donors gave bone marrow, and they were healthy. The chain uses TRBV2 and TRBJ2-3, with D possibly being TRBD2 (5 bases). Sequencing used PBMCs. The TCR comes from a woman aged 40 to 50 in good health and CMV-seropositive. CDR3 loop: CASRLTGSTDTQYF. The CDR3 nucleotides are TGTGCCAGCAGACTAACGGGAAGCACAGATACGCAGTATTTT.